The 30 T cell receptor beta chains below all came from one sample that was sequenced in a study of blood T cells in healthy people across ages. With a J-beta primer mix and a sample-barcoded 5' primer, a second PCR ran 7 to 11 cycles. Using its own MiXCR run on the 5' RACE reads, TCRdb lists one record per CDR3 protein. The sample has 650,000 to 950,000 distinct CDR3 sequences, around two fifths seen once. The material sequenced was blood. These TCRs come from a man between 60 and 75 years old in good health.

CDR3 sequence: CASSLTNRGQETQYF. For the CDR3, the DNA is TGTGCCAGCAGCTTAACGAACAGGGGCCAAGAGACCCAGTACTTC. This sequence joins TRBV7-9 and TRBJ2-5, with 7 bases identical to TRBD1. The V segment lost 2 bases and the J segment 1 base; nucleotides outside the gene matches: 4. There are 15 residues in the CDR3. Per the germline V gene, CDR1 is SEHNR and CDR2 is FQNEAQ (reference sequence).

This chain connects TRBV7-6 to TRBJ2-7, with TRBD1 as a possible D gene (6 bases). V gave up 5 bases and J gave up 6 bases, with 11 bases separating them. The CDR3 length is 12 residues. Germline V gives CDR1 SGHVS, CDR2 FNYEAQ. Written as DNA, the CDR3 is TGTGCCAGCAGCATCCCAGGGGTCGAGCAGTACTTC. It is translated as CASSIPGVEQYF.

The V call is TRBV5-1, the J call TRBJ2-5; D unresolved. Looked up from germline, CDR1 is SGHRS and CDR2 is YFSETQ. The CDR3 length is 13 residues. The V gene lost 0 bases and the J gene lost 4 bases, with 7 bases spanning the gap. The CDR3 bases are TGCGCCAGCAGCTTGGTGACACGAGAGACCCAGTACTTC. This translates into CASSLVTRETQYF.

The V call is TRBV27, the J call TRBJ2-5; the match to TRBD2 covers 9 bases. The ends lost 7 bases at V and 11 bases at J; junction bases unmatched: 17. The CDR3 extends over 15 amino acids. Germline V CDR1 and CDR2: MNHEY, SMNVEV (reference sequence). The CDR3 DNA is TGTGCCAGCAATCCTTTAGCGGGGGAGGGCCATGAGCAGTACTTC. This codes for CASNPLAGEGHEQYF.

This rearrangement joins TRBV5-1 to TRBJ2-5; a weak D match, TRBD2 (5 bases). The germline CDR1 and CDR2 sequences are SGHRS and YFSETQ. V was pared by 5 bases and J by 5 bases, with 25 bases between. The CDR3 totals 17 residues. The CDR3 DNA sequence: TGCGCCAGCAGACACCTAAAGTCGGGGATGGGTTCGGAGACCCAGTACTTC. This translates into CASRHLKSGMGSETQYF. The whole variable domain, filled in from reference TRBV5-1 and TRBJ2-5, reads KAGVTQTPRYLIKTRGQQVTLSCSPISGHRSVSWYQQTPGQGLQFLFEYFSETQRNKGNFPGRFSGRQFSNSRSEMNVSTLELGDSALYLCASRHLKSGMGSETQYFGPGTRLLVL.

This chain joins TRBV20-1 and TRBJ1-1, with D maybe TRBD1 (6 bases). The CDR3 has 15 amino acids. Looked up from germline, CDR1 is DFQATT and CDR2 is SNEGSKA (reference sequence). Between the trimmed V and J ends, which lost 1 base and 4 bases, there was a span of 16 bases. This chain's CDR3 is CSARGPGASGTEAFF. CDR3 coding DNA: TGCAGTGCTAGAGGTCCGGGGGCGTCGGGCACTGAAGCTTTCTTT.

CDR3 residues: CARRGQAGCTDTQYF. CDR3 nucleotides: TGTGCCAGGAGGGGACAAGCGGGGTGCACAGATACGCAGTATTTT. The rearrangement links TRBV21-1 to TRBJ2-3; the table gives TRBD2 as D, unverified against the DNA. TRBV21-1 is assigned pseudogene status. The CDR3 totals 15 residues.

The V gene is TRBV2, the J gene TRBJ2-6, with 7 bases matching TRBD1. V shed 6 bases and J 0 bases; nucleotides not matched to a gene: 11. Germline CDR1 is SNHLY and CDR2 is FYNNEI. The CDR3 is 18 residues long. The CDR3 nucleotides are TGTGCCAGCAGGGAACGACAGGGCCCCCGCTCTGGGGCCAACGTCCTGACTTTC. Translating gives CASRERQGPRSGANVLTF.

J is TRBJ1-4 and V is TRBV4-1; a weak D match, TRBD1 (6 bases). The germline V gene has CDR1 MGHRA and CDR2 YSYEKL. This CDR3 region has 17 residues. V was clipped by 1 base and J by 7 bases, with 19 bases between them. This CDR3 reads CASSQAPSGRGGEKLFF. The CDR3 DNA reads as TGCGCCAGCAGCCAAGCTCCCAGCGGCAGGGGAGGTGAAAAACTGTTTTTT.

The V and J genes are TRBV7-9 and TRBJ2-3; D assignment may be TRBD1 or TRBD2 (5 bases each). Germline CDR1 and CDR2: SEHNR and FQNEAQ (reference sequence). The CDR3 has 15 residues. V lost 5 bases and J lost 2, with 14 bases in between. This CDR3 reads CASSPGPTHTDTQYF. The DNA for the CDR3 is TGTGCCAGCAGCCCGGGGCCCACCCACACAGATACGCAGTATTTT.

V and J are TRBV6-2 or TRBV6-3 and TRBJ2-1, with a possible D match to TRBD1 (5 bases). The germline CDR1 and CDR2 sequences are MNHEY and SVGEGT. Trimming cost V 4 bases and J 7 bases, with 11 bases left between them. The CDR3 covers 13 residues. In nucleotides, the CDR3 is TGTGCCAGCAGTTTCTTACAGGAAAATGAGCAGTTCTTC. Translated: CASSFLQENEQFF.

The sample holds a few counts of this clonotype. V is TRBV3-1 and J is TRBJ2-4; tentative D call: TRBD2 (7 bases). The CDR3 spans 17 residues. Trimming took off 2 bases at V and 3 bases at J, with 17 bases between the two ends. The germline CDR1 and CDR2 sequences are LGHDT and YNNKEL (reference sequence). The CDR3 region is CASSQRDGGRVKNIQYF. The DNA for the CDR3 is TGTGCCAGCAGCCAAAGGGACGGGGGGCGGGTCAAAAACATTCAGTACTTC. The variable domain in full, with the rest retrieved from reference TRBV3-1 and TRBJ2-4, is DTAVSQTPKYLVTQMGNDKSIKCEQNLGHDTMYWYKQDSKKFLKIMFSYNNKELIINETVPNRFSPKSPDKAHLNLHINSLELGDSAVYFCASSQRDGGRVKNIQYFGAGTRLSVL.

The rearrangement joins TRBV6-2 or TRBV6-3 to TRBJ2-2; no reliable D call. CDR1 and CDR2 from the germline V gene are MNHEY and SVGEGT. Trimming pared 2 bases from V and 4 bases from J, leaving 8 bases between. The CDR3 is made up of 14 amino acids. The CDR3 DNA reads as TGTGCCAGCAGTTACCGGCACCTCACCGGGGAGCTGTTTTTT. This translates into CASSYRHLTGELFF.

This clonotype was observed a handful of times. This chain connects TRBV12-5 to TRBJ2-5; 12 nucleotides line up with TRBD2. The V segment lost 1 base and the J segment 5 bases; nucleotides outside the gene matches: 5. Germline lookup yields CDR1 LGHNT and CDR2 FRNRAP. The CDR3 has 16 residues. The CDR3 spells CASGLGTSGVEETQYF. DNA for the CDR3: TGTGCTAGTGGTTTGGGGACTAGCGGGGTCGAGGAGACCCAGTACTTC.

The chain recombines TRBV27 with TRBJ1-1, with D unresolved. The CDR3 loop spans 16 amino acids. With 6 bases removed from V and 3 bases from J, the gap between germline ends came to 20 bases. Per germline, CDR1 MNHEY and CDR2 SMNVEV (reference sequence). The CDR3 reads CASSPGREVAYTEAFF. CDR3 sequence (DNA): TGTGCCAGCAGCCCCGGACGGGAGGTGGCGTACACTGAAGCTTTCTTT.

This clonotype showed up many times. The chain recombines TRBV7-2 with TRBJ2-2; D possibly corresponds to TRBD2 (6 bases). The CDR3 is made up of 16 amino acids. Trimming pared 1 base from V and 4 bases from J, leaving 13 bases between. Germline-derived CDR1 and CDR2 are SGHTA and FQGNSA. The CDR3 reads CASSLEWRGGTGELFF. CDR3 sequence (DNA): TGTGCCAGCAGCTTAGAATGGCGGGGCGGCACCGGGGAGCTGTTTTTT.

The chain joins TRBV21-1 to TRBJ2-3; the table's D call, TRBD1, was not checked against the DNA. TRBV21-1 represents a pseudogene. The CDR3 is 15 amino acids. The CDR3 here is CASSWGGPHTDTQYF. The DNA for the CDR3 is TGTGCCAGCAGCTGGGGCGGACCTCACACAGATACGCAGTATTTT.

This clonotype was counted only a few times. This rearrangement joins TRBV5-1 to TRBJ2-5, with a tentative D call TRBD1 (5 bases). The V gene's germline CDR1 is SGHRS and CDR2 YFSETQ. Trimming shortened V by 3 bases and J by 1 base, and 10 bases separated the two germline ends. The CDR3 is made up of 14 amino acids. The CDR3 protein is CASSSTDSQETQYF. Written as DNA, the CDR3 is TGCGCCAGCAGCTCTACTGACAGCCAAGAGACCCAGTACTTC.

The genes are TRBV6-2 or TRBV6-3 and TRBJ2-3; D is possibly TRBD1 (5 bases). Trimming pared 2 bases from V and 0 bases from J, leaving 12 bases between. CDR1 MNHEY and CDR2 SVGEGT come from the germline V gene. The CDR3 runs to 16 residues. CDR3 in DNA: TGTGCCAGCAGTTACCGCCCAGGGTGGAGCACAGATACGCAGTATTTT. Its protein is CASSYRPGWSTDTQYF.

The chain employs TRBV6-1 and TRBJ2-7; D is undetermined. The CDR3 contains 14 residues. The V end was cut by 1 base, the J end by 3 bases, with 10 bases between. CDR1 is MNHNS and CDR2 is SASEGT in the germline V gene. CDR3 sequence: CASSEGFQGYEQYF. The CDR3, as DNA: TGTGCCAGCAGTGAAGGCTTCCAAGGCTACGAGCAGTACTTC.

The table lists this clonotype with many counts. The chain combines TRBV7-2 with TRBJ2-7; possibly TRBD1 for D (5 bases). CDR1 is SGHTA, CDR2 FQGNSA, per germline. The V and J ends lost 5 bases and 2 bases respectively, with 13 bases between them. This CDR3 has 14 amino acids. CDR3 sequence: CASSPMVGAYEQYF. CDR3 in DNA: TGTGCCAGCAGCCCAATGGTAGGGGCCTACGAGCAGTACTTC.

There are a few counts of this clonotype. CDR3 protein: CSAGTSGGGEYF. The DNA of the CDR3 is TGCAGCGCCGGGACTAGCGGGGGGGGCGAGTACTTC. J is TRBJ2-5 and V is TRBV29-1; 16 bases match TRBD2. CDR1 and CDR2 (germline): SQVTM, ANQGSEA. V was pared by 7 bases and J by 12 bases, with 5 bases of the junction left unmatched. The CDR3 is 12 residues long.

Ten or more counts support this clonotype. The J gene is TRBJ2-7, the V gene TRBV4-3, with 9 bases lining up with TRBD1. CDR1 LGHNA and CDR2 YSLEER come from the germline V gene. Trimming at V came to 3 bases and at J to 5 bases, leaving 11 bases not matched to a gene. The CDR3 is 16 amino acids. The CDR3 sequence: CASSQGTGQGFNEQYF. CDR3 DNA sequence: TGCGCCAGCAGCCAGGGCACCGGACAGGGGTTCAACGAGCAGTACTTC.

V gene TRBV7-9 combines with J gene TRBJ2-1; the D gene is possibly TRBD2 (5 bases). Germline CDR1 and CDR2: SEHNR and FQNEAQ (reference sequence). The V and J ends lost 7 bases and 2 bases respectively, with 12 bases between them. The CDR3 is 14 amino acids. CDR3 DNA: TGTGCCAGCACCGAAGACTACACCTACAATGAGCAGTTCTTC. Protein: CASTEDYTYNEQFF.

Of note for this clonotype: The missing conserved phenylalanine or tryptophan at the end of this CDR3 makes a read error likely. The CDR3 sequence: CSAFTGRTNTEAFS. CDR3 coding DNA: TGCAGTGCTTTCACGGGACGGACGAACACTGAAGCTTTCTCT. This rearrangement joins TRBV20-1 to TRBJ1-1; D is possibly TRBD1 (5 bases). This CDR3 has 14 amino acids. Deletions cut 5 bases from V and 1 base from J, with 14 bases between. Germline-derived CDR1 and CDR2 are DFQATT and SNEGSKA (reference sequence).

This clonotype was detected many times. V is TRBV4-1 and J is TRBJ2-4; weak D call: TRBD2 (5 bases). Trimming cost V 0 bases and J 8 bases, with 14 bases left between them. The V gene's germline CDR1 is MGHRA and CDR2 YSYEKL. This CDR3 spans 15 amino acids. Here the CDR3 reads CASSQDRGSRDIQYF. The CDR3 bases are TGCGCCAGCAGCCAAGATCGCGGGTCGCGGGACATTCAGTACTTC.

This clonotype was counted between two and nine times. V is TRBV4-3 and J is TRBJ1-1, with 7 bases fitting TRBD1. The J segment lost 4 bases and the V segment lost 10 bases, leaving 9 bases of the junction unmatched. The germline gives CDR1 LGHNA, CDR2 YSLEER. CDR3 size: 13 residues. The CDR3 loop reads CATVDRVCTEAFF. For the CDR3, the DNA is TGCGCCACTGTCGACAGGGTGTGCACTGAAGCTTTCTTT.

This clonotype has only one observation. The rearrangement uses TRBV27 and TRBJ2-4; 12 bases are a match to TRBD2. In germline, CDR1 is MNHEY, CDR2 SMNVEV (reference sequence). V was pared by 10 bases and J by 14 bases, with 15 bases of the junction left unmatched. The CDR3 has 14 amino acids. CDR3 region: CATRGGGLAGGEYF. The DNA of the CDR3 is TGTGCCACACGCGGTGGGGGACTAGCGGGCGGAGAGTACTTC.

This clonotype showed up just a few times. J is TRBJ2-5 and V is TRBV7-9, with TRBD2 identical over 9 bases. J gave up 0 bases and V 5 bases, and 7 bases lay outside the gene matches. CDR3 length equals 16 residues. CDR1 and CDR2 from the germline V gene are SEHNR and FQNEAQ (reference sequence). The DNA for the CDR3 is TGTGCCAGCAGCCGCATGACTAGCGGTCACCAAGAGACCCAGTACTTC. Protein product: CASSRMTSGHQETQYF.

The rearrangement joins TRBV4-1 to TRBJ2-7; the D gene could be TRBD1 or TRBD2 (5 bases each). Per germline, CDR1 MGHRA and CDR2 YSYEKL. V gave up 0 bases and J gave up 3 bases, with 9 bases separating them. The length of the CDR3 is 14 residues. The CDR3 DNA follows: TGCGCCAGCAGCCAAGAGGGACGGAACTACGAGCAGTACTTC. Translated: CASSQEGRNYEQYF.